These 14 T cell receptor beta chains came from one sample sequenced in a study of cytomegalovirus exposure and HLA in healthy donors. Clones were sequenced by immunoSEQ multiplex PCR, and TCRdb holds only the in-frame ones, with some missing. The data contain around 160,000 clones, 91% of them singletons. Sequencing input: PBMCs. Every receptor here comes from a woman aged 18-35 years in good health and CMV-seropositive.

The chain links TRBV28 to TRBJ2-1, with 13 nucleotides matching TRBD2. CDR3 length: 13 amino acids. Germline V lookup: CDR1 MDHEN, CDR2 SYDVKM. Trimming at V came to 11 bases and at J to 5 bases, leaving 3 bases not matched to a gene. CDR3 sequence: CAGGLAGDNEQFF. The CDR3 DNA reads TGTGCCGGAGGACTAGCGGGAGACAATGAGCAGTTCTTC. Complete variable domain (other parts from reference TRBV28 and TRBJ2-1): DVKVTQSSRYLVKRTGEKVFLECVQDMDHENMFWYRQDPGLGLRLIYFSYDVKMKEKGDIPEGYSVSREKKERFSLILESASTNQTSMYLCAGGLAGDNEQFFGPGTRLTVL.

The rearrangement links TRBV9 to TRBJ2-1; TRBD2 matches at 11 bases. The junction had 8 bases not matched to a gene; V was cut back by 0 bases and J by 9 bases. Germline-derived CDR1 and CDR2 are SGDLS and YYNGEE. CDR3 size: 16 residues. The CDR3 nucleotides are TGTGCCAGCAGCGTAGCTGTACTAGCGGGAGAGGTTGAGCAGTTCTTC. It is translated as CASSVAVLAGEVEQFF.

This chain joins TRBV29-1 and TRBJ2-2; D perhaps matches TRBD1 (5 bases). CDR3 length: 13 amino acids. Germline CDR1 is SQVTM and CDR2 is ANQGSEA. V was cut by 5 bases and J by 5 bases, with 12 bases left in between. CDR3 residues: CSVRLTGTGELFF. The CDR3 DNA reads TGCAGCGTTCGCCTCACAGGTACCGGGGAGCTGTTTTTT.

The table lists this clone with a count of one. The V call is TRBV6-5, the J call TRBJ2-3; TRBD1 agrees at 10 bases. Trimming removed 2 bases from V and 4 bases from J; junction bases left unmatched: 0. The CDR3 spans 14 residues. CDR1 and CDR2 from the germline V gene are MNHEY and SVGAGI. Here the CDR3 DNA reads TGTGCCAGCAGTTACGGACAGGGGGCAGATACGCAGTATTTT. Its translation is CASSYGQGADTQYF.

The chain joins TRBV4-2 to TRBJ1-3; perhaps TRBD1 as D (5 bases). Trimming took off 0 bases at V and 0 bases at J, with 18 bases between the two ends. CDR3 length: 19 amino acids. Germline assignment: CDR1 LGHNA and CDR2 YNFKEQ. The CDR3 region is CASSQDQGLGPTSGNTIYF. The CDR3, as DNA: TGTGCCAGCAGCCAAGATCAGGGTTTGGGGCCTACCTCTGGAAACACCATATATTTT.

The chain has TRBV5-1 and TRBJ2-7; D gene unclear. This CDR3 comprises 10 residues. V lost 4 bases, J lost 9 bases, and 8 bases lay in between. CDR1 and CDR2 (germline): SGHRS, YFSETQ. CDR3 loop: CASSLRRQYF. CDR3 nucleotide sequence: TGCGCCAGCAGCCTCCGCAGGCAGTACTTC.

This rearrangement joins TRBV28 to TRBJ1-1; D is perhaps TRBD1 (6 bases). V lost 7 bases to trimming and J lost 1 base, with 19 bases between them. This CDR3 has 16 residues. Germline assignment: CDR1 MDHEN and CDR2 SYDVKM. The CDR3 DNA reads TGTGCCAGCACTACACGCCGCGGGGGCCGGAACACTGAAGCTTTCTTT. Amino acids: CASTTRRGGRNTEAFF.

The V and J genes are TRBV6-1 and TRBJ2-7; 9 bases map to TRBD1. The germline CDR1 and CDR2 sequences are MNHNS and SASEGT. The V and J ends lost 8 bases and 1 base, in that order; junction bases with no gene match: 9. The CDR3 is made up of 15 amino acids. CDR3 nucleotides: TGTGCCAGCCCCTCCGGGACAGGGCCTTCCTACGAGCAGTACTTC. Residues: CASPSGTGPSYEQYF.

The chain recombines TRBV10-3 with TRBJ1-4; D perhaps matches TRBD1 (5 bases). Germline CDR1 is ENHRY and CDR2 is SYGVKD. V lost 3 bases to trimming and J lost 0 bases, with 11 bases between them. The CDR3 sequence is 16 residues long. In DNA, the CDR3 is TGTGCCATCAGTGATCCGGGACTTACAACTAATGAAAAACTGTTTTTT. It yields the protein CAISDPGLTTNEKLFF.

The CDR3: CASSPQGQGATEAFF. The CDR3 bases are TGCGCCAGCAGCCCCCAGGGGCAAGGGGCCACTGAAGCTTTCTTT. The rearrangement uses TRBV4-1 and TRBJ1-1; a possible D gene is TRBD1 (6 bases). Germline loops: CDR1 MGHRA, CDR2 YSYEKL. CDR3 length: 15 residues. V lost 4 bases, J lost 4 bases, and 16 bases lay in between.

The rearrangement links TRBV6-1 to TRBJ1-5; tentative D call: TRBD1 (6 bases). V was pared by 7 bases and J by 3 bases, with 16 bases between. This CDR3 has 15 residues. Germline V CDR1 and CDR2: MNHNS, SASEGT. The DNA for the CDR3 is TGTGCCAGCATCATGGGGGGGGCGAACAATCAGCCCCAGCATTTT. Its protein product is CASIMGGANNQPQHF.

There are a few counts of this clone. The chain links TRBV15 to TRBJ2-1, with 11 bases fitting TRBD2. The CDR3 sequence is 19 residues long. V was pared by 1 base and J by 6 bases, with 14 bases of the junction left unmatched. Looked up from germline, CDR1 is LNHNV and CDR2 is YYDKDF (reference sequence). This CDR3 reads CATSRGLAGPPKASNEQFF. In nucleotides, the CDR3 is TGTGCCACCAGCAGAGGACTAGCGGGGCCACCGAAAGCGAGCAATGAGCAGTTCTTC.

This clone was counted a few times. The chain is built from TRBV2 and TRBJ2-7; TRBD1 agrees at 9 bases. V shed 4 bases, J shed 0 bases, and the junction held 1 base outside the gene matches. Per the germline V gene, CDR1 is SNHLY and CDR2 is FYNNEI. The CDR3 is 14 amino acids. This CDR3 reads CASSVDRGSYEQYF. The DNA of the CDR3 is TGTGCCAGCAGTGTGGACAGGGGCTCCTACGAGCAGTACTTC.

V gene TRBV7-9 combines with J gene TRBJ2-7, with 8 bases identical to TRBD1. V shed 1 base, J shed 6 bases, and the junction held 11 bases outside the gene matches. The CDR3 loop spans 16 amino acids. Looked up from germline, CDR1 is SEHNR and CDR2 is FQNEAQ (reference sequence). In DNA form, the CDR3 reads TGTGCCAGCAGCTTAGGGGTAGGACAGGGACGCCCCGAGCAGTACTTC. Protein sequence: CASSLGVGQGRPEQYF.